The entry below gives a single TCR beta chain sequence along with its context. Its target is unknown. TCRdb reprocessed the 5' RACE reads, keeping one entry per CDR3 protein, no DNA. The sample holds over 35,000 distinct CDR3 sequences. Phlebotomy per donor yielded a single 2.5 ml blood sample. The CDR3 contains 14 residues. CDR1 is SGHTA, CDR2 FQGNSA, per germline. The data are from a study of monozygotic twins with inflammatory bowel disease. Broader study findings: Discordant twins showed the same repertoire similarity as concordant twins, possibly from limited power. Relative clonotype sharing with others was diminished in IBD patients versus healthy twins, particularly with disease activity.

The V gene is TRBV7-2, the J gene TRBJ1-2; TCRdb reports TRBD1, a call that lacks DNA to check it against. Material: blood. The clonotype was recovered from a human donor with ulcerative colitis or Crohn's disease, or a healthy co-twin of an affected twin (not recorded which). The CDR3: CASSLTGQDYGYTF.